This T cell receptor beta chain derives from a study of T cell responses to AZD1222 COVID-19 vaccine. Study-wide findings and caveats: It was only after the peak T cell response that any repertoires were sampled. It should be noted that donors were predominantly white British and more often female, and clonal diversity was possibly underestimated.

CDR1 is MDHEN, CDR2 SYDVKM, per germline. Trimming cost V 6 bases and J 0 bases, with 15 bases left between them. The CDR3 runs to 15 residues. As regards this clone: The antigen is not known.

The method was immunoSEQ multiplex PCR; TCRdb's version includes in-frame clones alone and lacks a portion of them. The sample contains fewer than 150,000 clones, 88% of which appear only once. This chain connects TRBV28 to TRBJ2-7, with D tentatively TRBD1 (6 bases). The receptor's source is an adult who received the AZD1222 COVID-19 vaccine. The sequences come from peripheral blood, collected 28 days after the second AZD1222 dose. The CDR3 coding sequence is TGTGCCAGCAGAGGTAAGAGGGGGAGCTCCTACGAGCAGTACTTC. It specifies CASRGKRGSSYEQYF. Filled out from reference TRBV28 and TRBJ2-7, the complete variable domain reads DVKVTQSSRYLVKRTGEKVFLECVQDMDHENMFWYRQDPGLGLRLIYFSYDVKMKEKGDIPEGYSVSREKKERFSLILESASTNQTSMYLCASRGKRGSSYEQYFGPGTRLTVT.